A selection of T cell receptor beta chains follows, all from one sample in a study of T cells in localized non-small cell lung cancer. The table came from immunoSEQ multiplex PCR; TCRdb's copy has only in-frame clones and leaves some out. Here the sample spans 25,000 or so clones, 85% to 90% being singletons. The source material was PBMCs, sampled before any cancer treatment. These receptors all come from a man aged 40 to 75 with stage II lung adenocarcinoma. Each CDR3 is given with its conserved first and last residue. A D gene is named only where the DNA matches it firmly. Clone size is given for some rows only: seen once, a few or many times, or a class if the clone is expanded.

TRBD1,15,.,TRBJ1-1,TRBV4-2,TGTGCCAGCAGCCAACGGACAGGGGTTAACACTGAAGCTTTCTTT,CASSQRTGVNTEAFF
.,12,.,TRBJ1-1,TRBV7-9,TGTGCCAGCAGCTTAACGGGAACTGAAGCTTTCTTT,CASSLTGTEAFF
.,13,.,TRBJ2-5,TRBV30,TGTGCCTGGAGTGTTCAGGTCCAAGAGACCCAGTACTTC,CAWSVQVQETQYF
.,15,.,TRBJ2-7,TRBV5-1,TGCGCCAGCAGCTTGAGCAGTTCGAGCTCCTACGAGCAGTACTTC,CASSLSSSSSYEQYF
.,14,.,TRBJ1-2,TRBV10-3,TGTGCCACCTCCGAAGGGCCGCCGAACTATGGCTACACCTTC,CATSEGPPNYGYTF
.,15,.,TRBJ2-7,TRBV4-2,TGTGCCAGCAGCCAAGATCAGGGGGGGGCCTACGAGCAGTACTTC,CASSQDQGGAYEQYF
.,15,once,TRBJ1-1,TRBV7-2,TGTGCCAGCAGCTTAATTAGGGATCGAGGGACTGAAGCTTTCTTT,CASSLIRDRGTEAFF
.,16,.,TRBJ2-1,TRBV10-1,TGCGCCAGCAGTGAGTCTGGGAAACTATCCTACAATGAGCAGTTCTTC,CASSESGKLSYNEQFF
.,12,.,TRBJ1-1,TRBV27,TGTGCCCAGGGTTACGCGGCAGACGACGCTTTCTTT,CAQGYAADDAFF
TRBD2,13,once,TRBJ2-5,TRBV18,TGTGCCAGCTCACCCGCGGGGGGTGAGACCCAGTACTTC,CASSPAGGETQYF
.,14,.,TRBJ1-2,TRBV4-3,TGCGCCAGCAGCCAAGATGGAGGGTTGGGCGGCTACACCTTC,CASSQDGGLGGYTF
TRBD1,16,.,TRBJ2-7,TRBV15,TGTGCCACCAGCAGAGATCTAGGACAGGGGGCTTACGAGCAGTACTTC,CATSRDLGQGAYEQYF
.,14,.,TRBJ1-1,TRBV6-6,TGTGCCAGCAGACGTGGGGTGGCGCACACTGAAGCTTTCTTT,CASRRGVAHTEAFF
.,19,.,TRBJ2-1,TRBV7-3,TGTGCCAGCAGCTTAGTCAGTAGTCAGGGATTAAGCTCCTACAATGAGCAGTTCTTC,CASSLVSSQGLSSYNEQFF